This T cell receptor beta chain was found in a study of identical twins. Study-level results: Invariant populations such as MAIT and iNKT cells could partly muddle zero-insertion analyses.

The CDR3 runs to 13 residues. V lost 2 bases to trimming and J lost 0 bases; unmatched junction nucleotides: 1. Germline loops: CDR1 SQVTM, CDR2 ANQGSEA. This clonotype has ten or more counts. Its antigen is still unknown. TCRdb fed the 5' RACE reads into MiXCR, producing one record per CDR3 protein. The data hold roughly 720,000 distinct CDR3 sequences, with approximately 18% observed a single time. The sample was also linked to a second study, of T cells expressing NK-cell markers. Turning to that study: It was sorted CD3+CD56-NKG2C+, CD3+CD56+NKG2C- and CD3+CD56+NKG2C+ T cells that provided the TCR beta repertoires.

J is TRBJ2-7 and V is TRBV29-1; 7 bases map to TRBD1. The source material was PBMCs. The receptor was isolated from a woman aged 18-29 years in good health. The CDR3 reads CSVEPGGSYEQYF. In nucleotides, the CDR3 is TGCAGCGTTGAACCAGGGGGCTCCTACGAGCAGTACTTC.